One and the same sample provided the 18 T cell receptor beta chains below, sequenced in a study of blood T cell repertoires in COVID-19. This table comes from immunoSEQ multiplex PCR, and its TCRdb copy is limited to in-frame clones, with some not included. The data hold almost 250,000 clones, with approximately 86% observed a single time. Sequencing input: peripheral blood. The receptor set was obtained from a woman aged 55-69 years who had recovered from COVID-19.

The V gene is TRBV7-9, the J gene TRBJ2-6, with 7 bases that match TRBD1. There are 19 residues in the CDR3. V trimming: 4 bases; J trimming: 0 bases; junction bases outside the gene matches: 12. Germline CDR1 and CDR2: SEHNR and FQNEAQ (reference sequence). In DNA, the CDR3 is TGTGCCAGCAGCTCAGGTATCAGGGGGTACCTCTCTGGGGCCAACGTCCTGACTTTC. It codes for CASSSGIRGYLSGANVLTF.

The rearrangement uses TRBV9 and TRBJ2-3; D might be TRBD2 (6 bases). V lost 4 bases and J 6 bases, leaving 18 bases between the germline ends. This CDR3 spans 15 amino acids. Germline CDR1 is SGDLS and CDR2 is YYNGEE. For the CDR3, the DNA is TGTGCCAGCAGCTCCAGACTAGTGGGGCGCGATACGCAGTATTTT. Residues: CASSSRLVGRDTQYF.

The CDR3 region has the DNA TGTGCCAGCAGTGGGAACGGGGATCCCACAGATACGCAGTATTTT. Translated, it gives CASSGNGDPTDTQYF. The V and J genes are TRBV2 and TRBJ2-3; D perhaps matches TRBD2 (5 bases). Germline values: CDR1 SNHLY, CDR2 FYNNEI. V was trimmed by 4 bases and J by 2 bases, leaving 13 bases between them. The CDR3 runs to 15 residues.

The chain has TRBV7-2 and TRBJ1-2, with D hard to call. Germline V gene lookup returns CDR1 SGHTA and CDR2 FQGNSA. The CDR3 extends over 14 amino acids. Trimming pared 4 bases from V and 1 base from J, leaving 10 bases between. The CDR3 loop reads CASSSTLLNYGYTF. Written as DNA, the CDR3 is TGTGCCAGCAGCTCAACTCTCCTTAACTATGGCTACACCTTC.

J is TRBJ1-4 and V is TRBV5-4; 9 nucleotides agree with TRBD1. CDR1 and CDR2 (germline): SGHNT, YYREEE (reference sequence). This CDR3 contains 15 residues. Trimming at V came to 4 bases and at J to 7 bases, leaving 8 bases not matched to a gene. CDR3 sequence: CASSQPDRGSEKLFF. The CDR3 coding sequence is TGTGCCAGCAGCCAACCGGACAGGGGCAGTGAAAAACTGTTTTTT.

This clone appeared once. CDR3 residues: CASSPIPDGGEPQHF. DNA of the CDR3: TGCGCCAGCAGCCCAATACCGGACGGGGGGGAGCCCCAGCATTTT. V usage is TRBV5-1 and J usage is TRBJ1-5; possible D gene TRBD1, 5 bases. The CDR3 is made up of 15 amino acids. The V and J ends lost 4 bases and 8 bases respectively, with 19 bases between them. The germline V gene has CDR1 SGHRS and CDR2 YFSETQ.

This chain links TRBV10-2 with TRBJ2-2; TRBD1 is a possible D gene (5 bases). Germline V gives CDR1 WSHSY, CDR2 SAAADI. The CDR3 is 16 amino acids. V lost 7 bases and J lost 4, with 19 bases in between. CDR3 bases: TGCGCCAGCAATCGGATTTGGCAGGGTGGCACCGGGGAGCTGTTTTTT. Amino acid sequence: CASNRIWQGGTGELFF.

The DNA for the CDR3 is TGTGCCAGCAGCTTGGTCGCGGGGACGATAGGCAATCAGCCCCAGCATTTT. Its translation: CASSLVAGTIGNQPQHF. The V call is TRBV5-6, the J call TRBJ1-5; maybe TRBD1 (5 bases). Trimming removed 0 bases at V and 2 bases at J, with 15 bases between. The CDR3 is made up of 17 amino acids. CDR1 is SGHDT, CDR2 YYEEEE, per germline.

The chain couples TRBV5-1 to TRBJ2-1, with 8 bases fitting TRBD1. Trimming took 0 bases from V and 3 from J; bases not matched to a gene: 5. This CDR3 spans 16 amino acids. CDR1 and CDR2 from the germline V gene are SGHRS and YFSETQ. In DNA form, the CDR3 reads TGCGCCAGCAGCTTGGCCGGGACAGGTCTCTACAATGAGCAGTTCTTC. It translates to CASSLAGTGLYNEQFF.

The gene calls are TRBV7-2 and TRBJ2-4, with 11 bases aligning to TRBD1. Trimming took 1 base from V and 0 from J; bases not matched to a gene: 8. The CDR3 runs to 19 residues. The V gene's germline CDR1 is SGHTA and CDR2 FQGNSA. The CDR3 loop is CASSLVGQGARKAKNIQYF. Here the CDR3 DNA reads TGTGCCAGCAGCTTAGTAGGACAGGGGGCGAGAAAAGCCAAAAACATTCAGTACTTC.

The chain links TRBV10-3 to TRBJ2-1, with 9 positions matching TRBD2. This CDR3 contains 14 residues. Trimming cost V 3 bases and J 7 bases; bases outside gene matches: 4. Looked up from germline, CDR1 is ENHRY and CDR2 is SYGVKD. CDR3 amino acids: CAISEGGGANEQFF. The CDR3 DNA reads as TGTGCCATCAGTGAAGGCGGGGGGGCGAATGAGCAGTTCTTC.

CDR3 protein: CASRKESSGANVLTF. CDR3 DNA: TGTGCCAGCAGGAAAGAGAGCTCTGGGGCCAACGTCCTGACTTTC. This sequence joins TRBV25-1 and TRBJ2-6; unclear D gene. The germline gives CDR1 MGHDK, CDR2 SYGVNS. The CDR3 is 15 residues long. V lost 6 bases and J 0 bases, leaving 9 bases between the germline ends. Full variable domain (outside the CDR3, taken from reference TRBV25-1 and TRBJ2-6): EADIYQTPRYLVIGTGKKITLECSQTMGHDKMYWYQQDPGMELHLIHYSYGVNSTEKGDLSSESTVSRIRTEHFPLTLESARPSHTSQYLCASRKESSGANVLTFGAGSRLTVL.

The gene calls are TRBV7-3 and TRBJ2-2; the D is unclear. Deletions cut 2 bases from V and 5 bases from J, with 15 bases between. The CDR3 extends over 16 amino acids. Germline CDR1 reads SGHTA; CDR2 reads FQGTGA. CDR3: CASSLSTDVGTGELFF. The CDR3 DNA is TGTGCCAGCAGCTTATCGACGGATGTCGGGACCGGGGAGCTGTTTTTT.

In its sample, this clone was seen a few times. The V call is TRBV7-8, the J call TRBJ2-3, with D possibly matching TRBD2 (7 bases). Germline V gives CDR1 SGHVS, CDR2 FQNEAQ. The CDR3 has 15 amino acids. The CDR3 sequence is CATLRSGGGLDTQYF. The CDR3 region has the DNA TGTGCTACCTTACGATCGGGGGGCGGTTTAGATACGCAGTATTTT.

This rearrangement joins TRBV5-1 to TRBJ2-5; D remains unclear. Germline loops: CDR1 SGHRS, CDR2 YFSETQ. CDR3 length: 14 amino acids. The germline V and J ends were trimmed by 3 bases and 2 bases, with 11 bases remaining between them. CDR3: CASSYDTFQETQYF. For the CDR3, the DNA is TGCGCCAGCAGCTACGACACATTTCAAGAGACCCAGTACTTC.

The gene calls are TRBV29-1 and TRBJ1-6; D remains unclear. Germline V gene lookup returns CDR1 SQVTM and CDR2 ANQGSEA. The CDR3 is 13 residues long. Deletions cut 6 bases from V and 10 bases from J, with 16 bases between. The CDR3 sequence is CSVRAFDDSPLHF. DNA of the CDR3: TGCAGCGTCCGAGCGTTTGACGACTCACCCCTCCACTTT.

The CDR3 region is CASSLRQATTEAFF. In DNA, the CDR3 is TGTGCCAGCAGCTTACGGCAGGCTACCACTGAAGCTTTCTTT. The chain couples TRBV5-6 to TRBJ1-1; D is unresolved. The CDR3 is made up of 14 amino acids. Per germline, CDR1 SGHDT and CDR2 YYEEEE. V gave up 2 bases and J gave up 4 bases, with 12 bases separating them. The full variable domain, completed using reference TRBV5-6 and TRBJ1-1, is DAGVTQSPTHLIKTRGQQVTLRCSPKSGHDTVSWYQQALGQGPQFIFQYYEEEERQRGNFPDRFSGHQFPNYSSELNVNALLLGDSALYLCASSLRQATTEAFFGQGTRLTVV.

The chain uses TRBV14 and TRBJ2-1, with D possibly being TRBD2 (6 bases). CDR1 and CDR2 from the germline V gene are SGHDN and FVKESK. The CDR3 contains 18 residues. V was clipped by 0 bases and J by 4 bases, with 19 bases between them. The DNA of the CDR3 is TGTGCCAGCAGCCAAGATCGTAGGGGCAGGGACTTTTACAATGAGCAGTTCTTC. Residues: CASSQDRRGRDFYNEQFF.